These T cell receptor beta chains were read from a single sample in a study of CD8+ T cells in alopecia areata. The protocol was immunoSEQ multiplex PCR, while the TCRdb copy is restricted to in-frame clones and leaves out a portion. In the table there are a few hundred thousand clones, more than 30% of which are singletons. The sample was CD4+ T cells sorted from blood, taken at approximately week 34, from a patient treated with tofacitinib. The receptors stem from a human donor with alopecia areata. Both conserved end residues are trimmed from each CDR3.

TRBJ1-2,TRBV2,ASSKTFLDYGYT
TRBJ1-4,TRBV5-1,ASSPSRGQVEKLF
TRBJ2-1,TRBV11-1,ASSLGQGDYNEQF
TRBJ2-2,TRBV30,AWSRVFGTGELF
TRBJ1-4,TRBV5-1,ASSLLMANEKLF
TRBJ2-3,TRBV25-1,ASSRGLDRDKY
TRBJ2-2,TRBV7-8,ASSLLVSTGELF
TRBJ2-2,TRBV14,ASSQDPGRSNTGELF
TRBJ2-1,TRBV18,ASSPTVGAPNEQF
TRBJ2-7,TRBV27,ASSSIRGEQY
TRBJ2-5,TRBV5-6,ASSLGQGLLETQY
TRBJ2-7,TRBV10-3,AISLGQGNTYEQY
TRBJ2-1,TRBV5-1,ASSLDSGGSYNEQF
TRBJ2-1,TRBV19,ASSPPRDRARWQF
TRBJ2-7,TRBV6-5,ASSYSGEGYEQY
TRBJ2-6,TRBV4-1,ASSHPSNSGANVLT
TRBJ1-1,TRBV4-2,ASSQEQGAMTEAF
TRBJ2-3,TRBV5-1,ASSLALETDTQY
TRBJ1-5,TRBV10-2,ASSGAFRGAQPQH
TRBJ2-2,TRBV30,AWSARLGAGELF
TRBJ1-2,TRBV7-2,ASSDYVGNYGYT
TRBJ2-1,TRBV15,ATSRPPREYNEQF
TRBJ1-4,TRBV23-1,ASSQAGRKLF
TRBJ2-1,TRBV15,ATSRSPGASSSYNEQF
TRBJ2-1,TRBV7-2,ASSWQSYNEQF
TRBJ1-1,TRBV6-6,ASSLTDRDSGIEAF
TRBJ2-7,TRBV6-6,ASSPSTAAYEQY
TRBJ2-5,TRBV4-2,ASSQVSSGTGETQY
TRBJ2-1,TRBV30,AWSTGYEQF
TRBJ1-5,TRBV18,ASSGVRDQPQH
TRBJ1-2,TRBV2,ASRPTLVSQYGYT
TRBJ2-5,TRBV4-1,ASSQEVAGETQY
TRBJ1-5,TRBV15,ATSRVQGGNQPQH
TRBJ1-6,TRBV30,AWSEQTNSPLH
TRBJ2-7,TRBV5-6,ASSLYLSRDSYEQY
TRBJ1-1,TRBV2,ASKIGGAEAF
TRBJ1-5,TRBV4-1,ASSQEGGGGQPQH
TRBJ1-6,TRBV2,ASSDQGLDGSPLH
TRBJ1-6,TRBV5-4,ASSRDPDSPLH
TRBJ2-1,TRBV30,AWSVGTSGGNEQF
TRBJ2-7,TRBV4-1,ASSQRESYEQY
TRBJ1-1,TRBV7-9,ASSPRDPEAF
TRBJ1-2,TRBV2,ASSERGGTTNYGYT
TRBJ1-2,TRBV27,ATRGPGGYT
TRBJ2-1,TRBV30,AWSADGTGFNEQF
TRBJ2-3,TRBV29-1,SVGLSSGIADTQY
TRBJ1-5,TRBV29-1,SVVPGQGEAQH
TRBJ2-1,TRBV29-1,SVGLGLAGSYNEQF
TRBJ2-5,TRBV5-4,ASSRTSGRRGQETQY
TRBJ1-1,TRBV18,ASSPGTAEAF
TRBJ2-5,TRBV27,ASSLQGEETQY
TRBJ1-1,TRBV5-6,ASMFLGRGLEAF
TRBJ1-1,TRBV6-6,ASSKGRSTEAF